The clone carrying this TCR beta chain was counted once. Method: immunoSEQ multiplex PCR; TCRdb's copy keeps in-frame clones and lacks some. The sample carries about 350,000 clones, about nine tenths recorded once. The entry originates in a study of blood T cell repertoires in COVID-19. On the study more broadly: The cDNA or gDNA used as material had been derived from T cells, B-cell-depleted T cells, or PBMCs.

CDR1 is KGHDR, CDR2 SFDVKD, per germline. The CDR3 spans 13 residues. V was shortened by 5 bases and J by 6 bases, with 13 bases between the two germline ends. This study enrolled people aged 18 to 89 from roughly 24 US geographic areas. The origin of this receptor is a woman in her twenties or thirties who had been exposed to COVID-19. Sequencing input: PBMCs or T cells enriched from blood (not recorded which). This chain uses TRBV24-1 with TRBJ2-7; D may be TRBD2 (5 bases). The CDR3 region has the DNA TGTGCCACCAGTGTCCGGGGAATGGGCGAGCAGTACTTC. It yields the protein CATSVRGMGEQYF.